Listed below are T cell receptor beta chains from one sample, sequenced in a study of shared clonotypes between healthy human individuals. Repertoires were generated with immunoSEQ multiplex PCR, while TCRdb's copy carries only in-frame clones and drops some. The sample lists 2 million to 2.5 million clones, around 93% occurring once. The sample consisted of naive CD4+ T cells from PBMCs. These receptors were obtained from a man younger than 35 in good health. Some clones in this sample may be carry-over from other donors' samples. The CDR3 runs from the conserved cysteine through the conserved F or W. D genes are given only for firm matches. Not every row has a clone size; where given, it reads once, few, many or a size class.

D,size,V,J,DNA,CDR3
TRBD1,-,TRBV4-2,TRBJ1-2,TGTGCCAGCAGCCAAGATCCGGCACAGGGGGAGAATTATGGCTACACCTTC,CASSQDPAQGENYGYTF
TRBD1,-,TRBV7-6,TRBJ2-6,TGTGCCAGCAGCCCGGGACAGGGGAACTCTGGGGCCAACGTCCTGACTTTC,CASSPGQGNSGANVLTF
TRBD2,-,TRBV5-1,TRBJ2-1,TGCGCCAGCAGCTTAACACTAGCGGGAGGGCCCAGCTCCTACAATGAGCAGTTCTTC,CASSLTLAGGPSSYNEQFF
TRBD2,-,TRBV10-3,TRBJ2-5,TGTGCCATCAGCGCTACCGGGACTAGCGGGAGATCTGAGACCCAGTACTTC,CAISATGTSGRSETQYF
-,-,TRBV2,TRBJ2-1,TGTGCCAGCAGAGTACTAGTTCAGGAGCAGTTCTTC,CASRVLVQEQFF
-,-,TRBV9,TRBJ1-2,TGTGCCAGCAGCCCGACTGATGTCTATGGCTACACCTTC,CASSPTDVYGYTF
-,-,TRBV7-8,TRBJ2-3,TGTGCCAGCGAGATTTTAGCGGGCACAGATACGCAGTATTTT,CASEILAGTDTQYF
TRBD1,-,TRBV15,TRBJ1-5,TGTGCCACCAGCCTTGACCAGGGGGTAAATCAGCCCCAGCATTTT,CATSLDQGVNQPQHF
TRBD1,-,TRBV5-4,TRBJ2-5,TGTGCCAGCAGGACCGGGACAGGGACGGAGACCCAGTACTTC,CASRTGTGTETQYF
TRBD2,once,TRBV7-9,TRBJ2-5,TGTGCCAGCAGTCCGGGGGGACTAGTTTGGGAGGAGACCCAGTACTTC,CASSPGGLVWEETQYF
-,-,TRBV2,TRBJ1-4,TGTGCCAGCAGCTCTCAGGGGAGGGAAAAACTGTTTTTT,CASSSQGREKLFF
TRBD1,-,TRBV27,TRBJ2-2,TGTGCCAGCAGTGCGGACAGGAGAACCGGGGAGCTGTTTTTT,CASSADRRTGELFF
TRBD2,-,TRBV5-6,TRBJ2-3,TGTGCCAGCAGCCCGGGACTAGCCACTAGCACAGATACGCAGTATTTT,CASSPGLATSTDTQYF
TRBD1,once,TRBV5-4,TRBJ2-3,TGTGCCAGCAGCTCTTCGGACAGGTCGGATACGCAGTATTTT,CASSSSDRSDTQYF
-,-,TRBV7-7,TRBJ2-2,TGTGCCAGCAGCCCTCAAGTACGGGGCTGGAACACCGGGGAGCTGTTTTTT,CASSPQVRGWNTGELFF
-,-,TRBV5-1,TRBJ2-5,TGCGCCAGCAGCCCCGAGAGGTACCAAGAGACCCAGTACTTC,CASSPERYQETQYF
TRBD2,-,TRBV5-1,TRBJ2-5,TGCGCCAGCGGAAGGGGACTAGCGGAGGAGACCCAGTACTTC,CASGRGLAEETQYF
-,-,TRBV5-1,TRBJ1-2,TGCGCCACCTCCCCGGCTTCTAACTATGGCTACACCTTC,CATSPASNYGYTF
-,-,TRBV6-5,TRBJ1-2,TGTGCCAGCAGCCCTCCAGGTCGAGGCTATGGCTACACCTTC,CASSPPGRGYGYTF
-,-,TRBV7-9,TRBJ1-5,TGTGCCAGCAGCTTAGGTGGACAGCCTTTAGCCCAGCATTTT,CASSLGGQPLAQHF
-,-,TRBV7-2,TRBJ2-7,TGTGCCAGCAGCTTCTACTACGAGCAGTACTTC,CASSFYYEQYF
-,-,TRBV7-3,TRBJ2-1,TGTGCCAGCAGCGTTAGGGGGGGCGAGCAGTTCTTC,CASSVRGGEQFF